This T cell receptor beta chain comes out of a study of T-cell reconstitution after alpha-beta-depleted transplantation in children. Only a few counts were recorded for this clonotype. Unique molecular identifiers were incorporated during preparation of the TCRbeta library. TCRdb reprocessed the PCR reads via MiXCR and lists one record per CDR3 protein. The sample holds nearly 400,000 distinct CDR3 sequences; roughly 22% are singletons and the top ten take about 3.8%. Germline V CDR1 and CDR2: MGHDK, SYGVNS. The CDR3 extends over 15 amino acids. Trimming cost V 6 bases and J 1 base; bases outside gene matches: 5.

The sequence was obtained from a human donor who donated a stem cell graft to a child with acute myeloid leukemia. The rearrangement joins TRBV25-1 to TRBJ2-5; 10 nucleotides match TRBD2. The sample in question was PBMCs from the stem cell graft donor, obtained from the stem cell graft. The CDR3 nucleotides read TGTGCCAGCAGGAGACTAGCGGGCCTCCAAGAGACCCAGTACTTC. Amino acids: CASRRLAGLQETQYF.